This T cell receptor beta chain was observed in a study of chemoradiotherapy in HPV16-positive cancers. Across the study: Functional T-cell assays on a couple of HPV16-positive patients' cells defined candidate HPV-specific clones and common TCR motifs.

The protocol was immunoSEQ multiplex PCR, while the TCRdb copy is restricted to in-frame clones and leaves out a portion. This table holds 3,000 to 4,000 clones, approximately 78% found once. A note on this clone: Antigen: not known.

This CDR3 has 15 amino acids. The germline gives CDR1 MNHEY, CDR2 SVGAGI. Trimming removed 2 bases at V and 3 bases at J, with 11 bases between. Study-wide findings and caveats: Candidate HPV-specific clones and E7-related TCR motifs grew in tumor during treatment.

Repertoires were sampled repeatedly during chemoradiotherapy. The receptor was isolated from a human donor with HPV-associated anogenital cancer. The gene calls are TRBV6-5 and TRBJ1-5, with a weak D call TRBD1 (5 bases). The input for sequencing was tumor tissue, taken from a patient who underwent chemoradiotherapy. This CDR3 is CASSYRRQTNQPQHF. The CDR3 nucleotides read TGTGCCAGCAGTTACCGACGACAGACCAATCAGCCCCAGCATTTT.